Below, one TCR beta chain is given with its context. The CDR3 is 14 amino acids. Trimming removed 4 bases from V and 1 base from J, with 11 bases in between. Germline assignment: CDR1 SGHRS and CDR2 YFSETQ. The entry originates in a study of blood T cell repertoires in COVID-19. Across the whole study: Samples of COVID-19 (acute and convalescent) were obtained from the United States, Italy and Spain. Sample material is recorded as cDNA or gDNA derived from T cells, B-cell-depleted T cells, or PBMCs.

Authors' data handling: Estimates of nucleated cell counts were drawn from the amplification of reference gene primers. TCRdb's copy holds only in-frame clones and misses some; the assay was immunoSEQ multiplex PCR. That table is the source of V, J and clone size, and D and trimming were worked out from the DNA. Among over 130,000 clones listed, approximately 80% were seen once. This sequence was found in a man over 45 with acute or convalescent COVID-19. The chain uses TRBV5-1 and TRBJ2-5; no clear D gene. Sequencing was carried out using peripheral blood. The CDR3 nucleotides are TGCGCCAGCAGCGGCAGCGCCAGCCAAGAGACCCAGTACTTC. Residues: CASSGSASQETQYF.